This T cell receptor beta chain emerged from a study of blood T cells in healthy people across ages. In terms of origin and age, donors were healthy Caucasian individuals from Russia aged 6 to 90. Roughly 9.8 milliliters of peripheral blood were drawn from each donor. Then a second PCR, running about 6 to 11 cycles, was carried out with a sample-barcoded 5' primer and a J-beta primer mix. A minimum of 2.5 million CDR3-containing paired-end reads was obtained for each sample. From the 5' RACE reads, TCRdb called clonotypes with MiXCR, one entry per CDR3 protein. This table has about 680,000 distinct CDR3 sequences, approximately 50% appearing once. Trimming took 4 bases from V and 0 from J, leaving 13 bases between them. The CDR3 consists of 15 residues. Germline CDR1 is MNHEY and CDR2 is SVGAGI. This clonotype has only one observation.

Input material: blood. The rearrangement uses TRBV6-5 and TRBJ2-7, with D possibly being TRBD1 (5 bases). The TCR comes from a woman in her sixties in good health. The CDR3 sequence: CASSWGTLGSYEQYF. In nucleotides, the CDR3 is TGTGCCAGCAGTTGGGGCACCCTGGGCTCCTACGAGCAGTACTTC.